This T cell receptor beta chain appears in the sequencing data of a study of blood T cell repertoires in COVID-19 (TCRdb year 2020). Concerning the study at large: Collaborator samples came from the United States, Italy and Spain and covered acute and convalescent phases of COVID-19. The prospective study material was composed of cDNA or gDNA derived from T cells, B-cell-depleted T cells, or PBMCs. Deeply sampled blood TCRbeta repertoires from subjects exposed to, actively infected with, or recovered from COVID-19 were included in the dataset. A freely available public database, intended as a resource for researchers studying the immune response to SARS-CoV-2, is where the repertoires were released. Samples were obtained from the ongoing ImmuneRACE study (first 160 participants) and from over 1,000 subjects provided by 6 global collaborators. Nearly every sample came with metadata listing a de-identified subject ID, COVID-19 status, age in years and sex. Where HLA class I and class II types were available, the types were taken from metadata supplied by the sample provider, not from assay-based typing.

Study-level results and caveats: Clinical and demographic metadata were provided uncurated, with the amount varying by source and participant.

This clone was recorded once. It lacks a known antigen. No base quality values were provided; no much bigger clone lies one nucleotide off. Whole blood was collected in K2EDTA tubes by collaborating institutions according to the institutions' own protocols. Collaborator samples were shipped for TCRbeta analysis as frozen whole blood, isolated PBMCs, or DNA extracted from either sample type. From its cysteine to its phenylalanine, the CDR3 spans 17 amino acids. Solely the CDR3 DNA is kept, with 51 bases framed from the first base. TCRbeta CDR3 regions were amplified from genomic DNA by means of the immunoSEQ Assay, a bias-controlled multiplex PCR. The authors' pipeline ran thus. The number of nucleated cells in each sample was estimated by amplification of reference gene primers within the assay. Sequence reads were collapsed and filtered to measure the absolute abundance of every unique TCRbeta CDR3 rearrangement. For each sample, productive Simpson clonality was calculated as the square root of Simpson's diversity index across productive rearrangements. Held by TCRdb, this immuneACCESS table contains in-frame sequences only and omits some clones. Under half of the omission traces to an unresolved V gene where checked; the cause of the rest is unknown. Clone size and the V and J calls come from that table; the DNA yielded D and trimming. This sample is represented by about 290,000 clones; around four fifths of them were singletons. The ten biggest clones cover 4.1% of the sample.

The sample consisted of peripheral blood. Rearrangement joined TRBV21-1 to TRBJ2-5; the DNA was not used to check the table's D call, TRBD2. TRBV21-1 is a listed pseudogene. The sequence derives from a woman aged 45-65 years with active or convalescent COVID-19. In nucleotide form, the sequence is TGTGCCAGCAGCAAAAGGCCGGGGTTCGTAGTTCTGGAGACCCAGTACTTC. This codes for CASSKRPGFVVLETQYF.